This T cell receptor beta chain derives from a study of OX40 agonist ivuxolimab in advanced cancers. Repertoires were generated with immunoSEQ multiplex PCR, while TCRdb's copy carries only in-frame clones and drops some. This sample carries around 20,000 clones, roughly 80% of them seen once, and the ten largest clones take 24%. The receptor was isolated from an adult with an advanced solid tumor such as melanoma, head and neck, liver or kidney cancer. The source material was CD4+ or CD8+ T cells sorted from blood, sampled in a trial of the OX40 agonist ivuxolimab.

The CDR3: CASSSRTGSNEQFF. Written as DNA, the CDR3 is TGTGCCAGCAGTTCTCGGACAGGGAGCAATGAGCAGTTCTTC. This chain uses TRBV6-5 with TRBJ2-1, with TRBD1 matching over 8 bases. Germline V lookup: CDR1 MNHEY, CDR2 SVGAGI. The V and J ends lost 4 bases and 6 bases, in that order; junction bases with no gene match: 5. The CDR3 is 14 amino acids.